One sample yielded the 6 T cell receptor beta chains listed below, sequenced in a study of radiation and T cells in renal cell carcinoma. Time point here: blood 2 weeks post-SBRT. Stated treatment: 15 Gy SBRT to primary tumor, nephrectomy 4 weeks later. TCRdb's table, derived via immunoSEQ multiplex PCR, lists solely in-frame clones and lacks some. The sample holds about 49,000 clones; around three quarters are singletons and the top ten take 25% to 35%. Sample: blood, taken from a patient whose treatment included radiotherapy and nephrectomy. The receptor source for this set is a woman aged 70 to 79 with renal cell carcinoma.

This CDR3 is CASSVAGVITGELFF. The CDR3 DNA sequence: TGTGCCAGCAGCGTAGCGGGAGTGATCACCGGGGAGCTGTTTTTT. The V gene is TRBV9, the J gene TRBJ2-2, with D possibly being TRBD2 (6 bases). The length of the CDR3 is 15 residues. Deletions cut 0 bases from V and 4 bases from J, with 10 bases between. The germline CDR1 and CDR2 sequences are SGDLS and YYNGEE.

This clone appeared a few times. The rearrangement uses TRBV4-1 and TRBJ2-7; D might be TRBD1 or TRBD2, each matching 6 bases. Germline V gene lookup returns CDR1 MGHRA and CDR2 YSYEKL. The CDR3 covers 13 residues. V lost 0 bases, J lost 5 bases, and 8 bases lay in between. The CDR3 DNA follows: TGCGCCAGCAGCCAAGAGGGGGGCGACGAGCAGTACTTC. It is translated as CASSQEGGDEQYF.

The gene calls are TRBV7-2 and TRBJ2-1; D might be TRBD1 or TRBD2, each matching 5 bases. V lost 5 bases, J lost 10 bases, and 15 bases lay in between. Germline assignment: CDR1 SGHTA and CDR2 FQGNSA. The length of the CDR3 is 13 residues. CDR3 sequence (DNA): TGTGCCAGCAGCCTGGGACGACTGACGGAGCAGTTCTTC. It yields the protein CASSLGRLTEQFF.

CDR3 loop: CASSRGDPSPYEQYF. The CDR3 DNA reads as TGTGCCAGCAGCAGGGGGGACCCGAGTCCCTACGAGCAGTACTTC. This sequence joins TRBV21-1 and TRBJ2-7; the DNA was not used to check the table's D call, TRBD2. TRBV21-1 is described as a pseudogene. The length of the CDR3 is 15 residues.

The CDR3 DNA is TGCGCCAGCAGCCGGGCTAAGGGGGATCGGACAGATACGCAGTATTTT. Protein sequence: CASSRAKGDRTDTQYF. The chain recombines TRBV4-3 with TRBJ2-3; possibly TRBD1 for D (6 bases). Germline V gives CDR1 LGHNA, CDR2 YSLEER. The V and J ends lost 4 bases and 3 bases respectively, with 17 bases between them. The CDR3 extends over 16 amino acids.

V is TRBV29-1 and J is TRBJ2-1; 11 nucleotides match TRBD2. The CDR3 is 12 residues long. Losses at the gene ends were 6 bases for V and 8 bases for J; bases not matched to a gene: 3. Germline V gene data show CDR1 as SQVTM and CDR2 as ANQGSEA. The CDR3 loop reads CSVGTSGHEQFF. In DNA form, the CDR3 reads TGCAGCGTCGGGACTAGCGGCCATGAGCAGTTCTTC.